The 2 T cell receptor beta chains given below trace back to one sample, sequenced in a study of blood T cells in healthy people across ages. A second PCR, run for about 6 to 11 cycles, used a sample-barcoded 5' primer plus a J-beta primer mix. TCRdb called the 5' RACE reads again in MiXCR, with one record for every CDR3 protein. The data show around 400,000 distinct CDR3 sequences, roughly half seen once. The sequenced material came from blood. Every receptor here comes from a man in his 60s in good health.

In its sample, this clonotype was seen a few times. The chain carries TRBV6-5 and TRBJ2-7, with D perhaps TRBD1 (5 bases). This CDR3 spans 12 amino acids. Germline values: CDR1 MNHEY, CDR2 SVGAGI. The V and J ends lost 5 bases and 6 bases respectively, with 11 bases between them. CDR3 sequence reads: CASSPTVGEQYF. CDR3 sequence (DNA): TGTGCCAGCAGTCCGACAGTGGGCGAGCAGTACTTC.

The chain joins TRBV20-1 to TRBJ2-1, with TRBD2 matching 9 bases. This CDR3 spans 14 amino acids. CDR1 is DFQATT and CDR2 is SNEGSKA in the germline V gene (reference sequence). V trimming: 3 bases; J trimming: 6 bases; junction bases outside the gene matches: 6. CDR3: CSASPLAGINEQFF. CDR3 DNA: TGCAGTGCTAGTCCGCTAGCGGGAATCAATGAGCAGTTCTTC.